This section outlines one TCR beta chain sequence together with its context. Its antigen has not been determined. Base-call qualities are not available, and no considerably larger clone is one nucleotide away. At the DNA level, this CDR3 is encoded by other sequences in the same sample as well. The sample is drawn from a study of blood T cell repertoires in COVID-19 (TCRdb year 2020). For context, the study as a whole: The collaborator samples originated in the United States, Italy and Spain and spanned the acute and convalescent phases of COVID-19. Samples were obtained from the ongoing ImmuneRACE study (first 160 participants) and from some 1,200 subjects provided by 6 global collaborators. Where available, HLA class I and class II types were obtained from metadata supplied by the sample provider rather than from assay-based typing. The repertoires were released in a freely available public database meant as a resource for research on the immune response to SARS-CoV-2. Deeply sampled blood TCRbeta repertoires from subjects exposed to, actively infected with, or recovered from COVID-19 were included in the dataset. Sample metadata almost always included a de-identified subject ID, COVID-19 status, age in years and sex. The prospective study material was composed of cDNA or gDNA derived from T cells, B-cell-depleted T cells, or PBMCs. Results the study describes overall, beyond this receptor: The quantity of clinical and demographic metadata differed by source and by participant and was supplied without curation.

Each collaborating institution followed its own protocols to collect whole blood in K2EDTA tubes. For TCRbeta analysis, collaborator samples were shipped as frozen whole blood, as isolated PBMCs, or as DNA extracted from either sample type. The immunoSEQ Assay, a bias-controlled multiplex PCR, was used to amplify TCRbeta CDR3 regions from genomic DNA. On the authors' methods: Nucleated cell counts per sample were estimated from amplification of reference gene primers within the assay. To quantify the absolute abundance of each unique TCRbeta CDR3 rearrangement, sequence reads were collapsed and filtered. For each sample, productive Simpson clonality was calculated by taking the square root of Simpson's diversity index across productive rearrangements. The clones in this table, taken by TCRdb from immuneACCESS, are in-frame only. Not every clone is retained; where verified, under half of the shortfall comes from an unresolved V gene, and the cause of the rest is unknown. The D gene and trimming were derived from the DNA, and the V and J assignments and clone size from that table. Across this sample there are 260,000 or so clones, with approximately 91% seen only once. Together, the top ten hold 9% to 9.5% of the sample.

From a lookup of the germline V gene, CDR1 and CDR2 are SGDLS and YYNGEE. Trimming removed 4 bases from V and 4 bases from J, leaving 7 bases between the germline ends. From its cysteine to its phenylalanine, the CDR3 spans 12 amino acids. The only DNA kept is the CDR3, 36 bases in frame from the first base. The source material was peripheral blood. This chain joins TRBV9 to TRBJ2-3, and TRBD2 may be the D gene, going by 6 matching bases. The clonotype originates from a man aged 18 to 30 with active or convalescent COVID-19. In nucleotides, the sequence is TGTGCCAGCAGCCCGGGGGCAGATACGCAGTATTTT. This encodes CASSPGADTQYF.